This entry describes one T cell receptor beta chain. This sample was taken from a study of blood T cell repertoires in COVID-19. The germline V gene encodes CDR1 PRHDT and CDR2 FYEKMQ (reference sequence). This CDR3 spans 15 amino acids. V gave up 0 bases and J gave up 8 bases, with 13 bases separating them. Produced via immunoSEQ multiplex PCR; TCRdb's table is partial and in-frame only. The sample has about 290,000 clones; around 90% are singletons. The sample was peripheral blood. This chain connects TRBV13 to TRBJ2-2; a possible D gene is TRBD2 (5 bases). The sequence derives from a woman in her 40s who had recovered from COVID-19. CDR3 residues: CASSLGVLASGELFF. CDR3 DNA sequence: TGTGCCAGCAGCTTAGGCGTCCTAGCTTCTGGGGAGCTGTTTTTT.